This passage covers 13 T cell receptor beta chains from one sample sequenced in a study of blood T cells in healthy people across ages. A J-beta primer mix and a sample-barcoded 5' primer were used in a second PCR of roughly 6 to 11 cycles. TCRdb reprocessed the 5' RACE reads via MiXCR and lists one record per CDR3 protein. The table has over 1,500,000 distinct CDR3 sequences, approximately 40% seen once. Material for sequencing was blood. The source of these receptors is a human donor in good health.

This clonotype came up a few times. The chain is built from TRBV7-9 and TRBJ2-1, with D possibly TRBD2 on 6 matching bases. CDR3 length: 13 amino acids. Germline lookup yields CDR1 SEHNR and CDR2 FQNEAQ (reference sequence). V was trimmed by 1 base and J by 9 bases, leaving 10 bases between them. The CDR3 reads CASSLDSGGEQFF. CDR3 bases: TGTGCCAGCAGCTTAGATTCCGGGGGTGAGCAGTTCTTC.

V usage is TRBV28 and J usage is TRBJ2-7, with no clear D. This CDR3 has 11 residues. The V gene lost 6 bases and the J gene lost 10 bases, with 13 bases spanning the gap. Germline V CDR1 and CDR2: MDHEN, SYDVKM. This CDR3 reads CASREVGSQYF. CDR3 bases: TGTGCCAGCAGGGAAGTAGGGTCACAGTACTTC.

This clonotype was counted between two and nine times. This rearrangement joins TRBV5-6 to TRBJ2-1, with a weak D call TRBD1 (5 bases). The CDR3 contains 18 residues. Germline values: CDR1 SGHDT, CDR2 YYEEEE. Between the trimmed V and J ends, which lost 4 bases and 7 bases, there was a span of 27 bases. For the CDR3, the DNA is TGTGCCAGCAGCCATCCAGGGTGGGATGGCCGGTTCAGGAATGAGCAGTTCTTC. It specifies CASSHPGWDGRFRNEQFF.

The chain links TRBV7-8 to TRBJ2-3; TRBD2 matches 9 bases. There are 17 residues in the CDR3. Trimming removed 4 bases from V and 0 bases from J; junction bases left unmatched: 8. Per germline, CDR1 SGHVS and CDR2 FQNEAQ. DNA of the CDR3: TGTGCCAGCAGCTCTATAGCGGGGGCCCTCAGCACAGATACGCAGTATTTT. This gives the protein CASSSIAGALSTDTQYF.

The chain links TRBV4-3 to TRBJ1-5; no clear D gene. The germline V and J ends were trimmed by 0 bases and 6 bases, with 6 bases remaining between them. The CDR3 contains 13 residues. The germline V gene has CDR1 LGHNA and CDR2 YSLEER. The CDR3 region has the DNA TGCGCCAGCAGCCAAGAATACGGTCAGCCCCAGCATTTT. Its protein is CASSQEYGQPQHF.

The CDR3 sequence: CASTFGQDNYGYTF. CDR3 in DNA: TGTGCCAGCACCTTTGGACAGGACAACTATGGCTACACCTTC. The rearrangement joins TRBV6-2 or TRBV6-3 to TRBJ1-2; 7 bases fit TRBD1. Germline V gene sequence: CDR1 MNHEY, CDR2 SVGEGT. After removal of 7 bases from V and 2 bases from J, the junction contained 7 bases not matched to a gene. The CDR3 spans 14 residues.

For this clonotype: Being one base from a much bigger clone, this may be a read error. The chain carries TRBV9 and TRBJ2-5; D remains unclear. Trimming removed 3 bases at V and 4 bases at J, with 7 bases between. Germline V gives CDR1 SGDLS, CDR2 YYNGEE. CDR3 length: 12 residues. DNA of the CDR3: TGTGCCAGCAGCGCCCTGGGAGAGACCCAGTACTTC. Translating it yields CASSALGETQYF.

The V and J genes are TRBV20-1 and TRBJ2-3; 7 nucleotides match TRBD2. Germline V gene sequence: CDR1 DFQATT, CDR2 SNEGSKA (reference sequence). V lost 1 base, J lost 3 bases, and 10 bases stayed unmatched. This CDR3 has 16 residues. CDR3 region: CSARGLGGGPTDTQYF. CDR3 coding DNA: TGCAGTGCTAGAGGCTTGGGCGGGGGACCGACAGATACGCAGTATTTT.

V gene TRBV12-3 or TRBV12-4 combines with J gene TRBJ2-1, with TRBD1 matching 9 bases. CDR3 length: 15 residues. V dropped 3 bases and J dropped 8; count of bases not matched to a gene: 8. The CDR3 DNA follows: TGTGCCAGCAGTTTTAACAGGGGGCATGTGGATGAGCAGTTCTTC. Residues: CASSFNRGHVDEQFF.

This clonotype was seen more than once but under ten times. V is TRBV2 and J is TRBJ2-5; D is undetermined. The CDR3 is 13 residues long. Germline values: CDR1 SNHLY, CDR2 FYNNEI. Trimming cost V 6 bases and J 12 bases, with 20 bases left between them. The CDR3 region is CASRASVSPPEYF. In DNA form, the CDR3 reads TGTGCCAGCAGGGCATCAGTTTCTCCCCCGGAGTACTTC.

The V call is TRBV27, the J call TRBJ1-2; the D is unclear. V was cut by 6 bases and J by 2 bases, with 10 bases left in between. The CDR3 spans 13 residues. Germline-derived CDR1 and CDR2 are MNHEY and SMNVEV (reference sequence). This chain's CDR3 is CASRVHANYGYTF. CDR3 DNA sequence: TGTGCCAGCAGGGTTCATGCAAACTATGGCTACACCTTC.

The J gene is TRBJ1-4, the V gene TRBV7-9, with D possibly TRBD1 on 6 matching bases. CDR1 is SEHNR, CDR2 FQNEAQ, per germline (reference sequence). The V end was cut by 2 bases, the J end by 10 bases, with 20 bases between. This CDR3 comprises 16 residues. The CDR3 loop reads CASSLSGAKISGKLFF. Written as DNA, the CDR3 is TGTGCCAGCAGCTTATCGGGGGCGAAGATCTCCGGAAAACTGTTTTTT.

Remarks on this clonotype: A junction boundary mismatches the germline segment, possibly from a read error. The V call is TRBV5-1, the J call TRBJ2-5, with D unclear. CDR3 length: 15 amino acids. Germline V lookup: CDR1 SGHRS, CDR2 YFSETQ. The CDR3 DNA sequence: TGCGCCAGCGTCAAAGAAAACTCGGCCCAAGAGACCCCGTACTTC. This encodes CASVKENSAQETPYF.